These 2 T cell receptor beta chains came from one sample sequenced in a study of vaccination effects on CD4 cells after COVID-19. Their cognate antigens are unknown. This table comes from immunoSEQ multiplex PCR, and its TCRdb copy is limited to in-frame clones, with some not included. The repertoire holds roughly 27,000 clones, with about 70% as singletons. ViraFEST expansion of antigen-specific CD4+ T cells with viral peptide pools preceded sequencing. Isolating CD4+ T cells followed around nine days of culture. Vaccine recipients, nucleocapsid antibody negative, had no prior SARS-CoV-2 infection. Sequencing used CD4+ T cells from PBMCs cultured with SARS-CoV-2 spike peptides, obtained before COVID-19 vaccination. All receptors derive from a human donor who received a COVID-19 vaccine.

This clone came up once. The chain couples TRBV7-9 to TRBJ2-4; the match to TRBD1 covers 9 bases. Germline trimming cut 6 bases from V and 1 base from J; bases unmatched to any gene: 4. Germline values: CDR1 SEHNR, CDR2 FQNEAQ (reference sequence). The CDR3 runs 15 residues. DNA of the CDR3: TGTGCCAGCAGTTCAGACAGGGGGGCCAAAAACATTCAGTACTTC. Its translation is CASSSDRGAKNIQYF.

The chain links TRBV2 to TRBJ1-2; 12 bases are a match to TRBD1. Germline V lookup: CDR1 SNHLY, CDR2 FYNNEI. Losses at the gene ends were 6 bases for V and 9 bases for J; bases not matched to a gene: 5. The CDR3 spans 13 residues. The CDR3, as DNA: TGTGCCAGCAGGCCGGGACAGGGGGCTCGCTACACCTTC. Amino acid sequence: CASRPGQGARYTF.